This entry lists 14 T cell receptor beta chains sequenced from one sample in a study of blood T cell repertoires in COVID-19. The data were produced by immunoSEQ multiplex PCR, yet TCRdb's version contains in-frame clones alone and is incomplete. The sample consists of some 320,000 clones, around nine tenths of them appearing once. What was sequenced was PBMCs or T cells enriched from blood (not recorded which). The receptors here all came from a man between 60 and 70 years old who had recovered from COVID-19.

V and J are TRBV29-1 and TRBJ2-7; TRBD2 is a possible D gene (6 bases). The V gene lost 4 bases and the J gene lost 1 base, with 11 bases spanning the gap. The CDR3 runs to 13 residues. Germline lookup yields CDR1 SQVTM and CDR2 ANQGSEA. The CDR3, as DNA: TGCAGCGTTGGCCCCGGGGGTTCCTACGAGCAGTACTTC. Its protein is CSVGPGGSYEQYF.

This clone has just one count. This sequence joins TRBV5-4 and TRBJ2-7, with 12 bases fitting TRBD2. This CDR3 has 15 amino acids. CDR1 and CDR2 from the germline V gene are SGHNT and YYREEE (reference sequence). V shed 4 bases, J shed 7 bases, and the junction held 9 bases outside the gene matches. CDR3 nucleotide sequence: TGTGCCAGCAGCCAAGGGGCTAGCGGGAGGGGGGAGCAGTACTTC. Encoded protein: CASSQGASGRGEQYF.

The chain is built from TRBV27 and TRBJ1-5, with 10 bases aligning to TRBD1. Germline V gene data show CDR1 as MNHEY and CDR2 as SMNVEV (reference sequence). There are 17 residues in the CDR3. V lost 5 bases, J lost 4 bases, and 11 bases stayed unmatched. The CDR3 sequence: CASSPGQGDPRNQPQHF. The DNA of the CDR3 is TGTGCCAGCAGTCCAGGACAGGGGGACCCTAGGAATCAGCCCCAGCATTTT.

V usage is TRBV9 and J usage is TRBJ2-7; TRBD2 matches at 11 bases. The CDR3 runs 15 residues. Germline CDR1 SGDLS, CDR2 YYNGEE. After removal of 4 bases from V and 6 bases from J, the junction contained 9 bases not matched to a gene. CDR3 sequence reads: CASSLSRLAGGEQYF. CDR3 nucleotide sequence: TGTGCCAGCAGCTTAAGCCGGCTAGCGGGAGGCGAGCAGTACTTC.

This clone was detected once. This chain joins TRBV7-9 and TRBJ2-1; 7 bases are shared with TRBD1. Unmatched junction bases numbered 5, after V lost 5 bases and J lost 4 bases. Germline CDR1 and CDR2: SEHNR and FQNEAQ (reference sequence). The CDR3 contains 14 residues. CDR3 loop: CASSTGQAYNEQFF. In DNA form, the CDR3 reads TGTGCCAGCAGCACAGGACAGGCATACAATGAGCAGTTCTTC.

The V call is TRBV7-8, the J call TRBJ2-1, with TRBD1 matching 9 bases. Germline V gives CDR1 SGHVS, CDR2 FQNEAQ. The CDR3 has 14 amino acids. V lost 6 bases and J lost 6; bases outside the gene matches: 6. CDR3 coding DNA: TGTGCCAGCAGGGAGAAGACAGGGGGCAATGAGCAGTTCTTC. Protein: CASREKTGGNEQFF.

A note on this clone: At one end the junction does not follow the germline gene, possibly because of a read error. The chain employs TRBV7-7 and TRBJ2-7, with 9 nucleotides matching TRBD1. The CDR3 loop spans 13 amino acids. Germline V gene sequence: CDR1 SSHAT, CDR2 FNYEAQ (reference sequence). The CDR3 sequence is CASSLGDRAEQYF. Here the CDR3 DNA reads TGTGCTAGCAGCTTAGGGGACAGGGCTGAGCAGTACTTC.

The chain couples TRBV14 to TRBJ2-1, with 8 bases lining up with TRBD1. The germline V gene encodes CDR1 SGHDN and CDR2 FVKESK. The CDR3 is 15 amino acids. Trimming cost V 4 bases and J 9 bases; bases outside gene matches: 11. The CDR3 region is CASSPLTRGLREQFF. The CDR3 nucleotides read TGTGCCAGCAGCCCACTCACCAGGGGGCTACGTGAGCAGTTCTTC.

The genes are TRBV7-2 and TRBJ2-1, with TRBD2 matching over 10 bases. Germline assignment: CDR1 SGHTA and CDR2 FQGNSA. V dropped 5 bases and J dropped 9; count of bases not matched to a gene: 10. There are 15 residues in the CDR3. The CDR3 loop is CASSLAVASGGEQFF. CDR3 DNA sequence: TGTGCCAGCAGCCTGGCGGTGGCTAGCGGGGGTGAGCAGTTCTTC.

The chain's CDR3 is CASSSGGNYGYTF. As DNA, the CDR3 is TGTGCCAGCAGTTCCGGCGGAAACTATGGCTACACCTTC. The V and J genes are TRBV7-3 and TRBJ1-2; D remains unclear. The ends were cut back, 6 bases at V and 2 bases at J, with 10 bases in the middle. The germline V gene has CDR1 SGHTA and CDR2 FQGTGA. The CDR3 spans 13 residues.

This clone was counted a few times. The sample holds other DNA sequences that translate to the same CDR3. The CDR3 DNA follows: TGTGCCAGCAGTTTAAGGGACAGGGATGGTGGCTACACCTTC. As protein: CASSLRDRDGGYTF. The J gene is TRBJ1-2, the V gene TRBV27, with TRBD1 matching 9 bases. Germline V gene data show CDR1 as MNHEY and CDR2 as SMNVEV (reference sequence). The V segment lost 2 bases and the J segment 7 bases; nucleotides outside the gene matches: 5. CDR3 length: 14 amino acids.

The chain is built from TRBV5-1 and TRBJ2-2; 8 bases are a match to TRBD2. The CDR3 loop spans 16 amino acids. In germline, CDR1 is SGHRS, CDR2 YFSETQ. Unmatched junction bases numbered 3, after V lost 0 bases and J lost 2 bases. The CDR3 DNA sequence: TGCGCCAGCAGCTTGGAGGGACTAGGTAACACCGGGGAGCTGTTTTTT. Amino acids: CASSLEGLGNTGELFF.

The V call is TRBV9, the J call TRBJ2-3; the match to TRBD1 covers 10 bases. The V gene's germline CDR1 is SGDLS and CDR2 YYNGEE. The CDR3 totals 16 residues. V was clipped by 4 bases and J by 4 bases; unmatched bases: 9. CDR3 sequence: CASSPWDRGESDTQYF. The CDR3 nucleotides read TGTGCCAGCAGCCCCTGGGACAGGGGAGAGTCAGATACGCAGTATTTT.

This clone was counted only a few times. V gene TRBV13 combines with J gene TRBJ2-6; TRBD2 matches at 8 bases. With V trimmed by 6 bases and J by 1 base, 11 bases remained unmatched. Germline CDR1 reads PRHDT; CDR2 reads FYEKMQ (reference sequence). CDR3 length: 18 amino acids. CDR3 DNA: TGTGCCAGCAGTTCACTGGGACTAGACGATTCTGGGGCCAACGTCCTGACTTTC. This gives the protein CASSSLGLDDSGANVLTF.